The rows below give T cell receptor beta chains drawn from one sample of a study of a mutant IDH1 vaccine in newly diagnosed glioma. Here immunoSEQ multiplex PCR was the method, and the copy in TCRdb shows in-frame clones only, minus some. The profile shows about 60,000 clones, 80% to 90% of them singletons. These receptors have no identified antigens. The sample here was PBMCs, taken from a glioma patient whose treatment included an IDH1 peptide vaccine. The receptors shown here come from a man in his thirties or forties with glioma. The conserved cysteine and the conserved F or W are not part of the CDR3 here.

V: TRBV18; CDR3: ASSVDRASNEQY
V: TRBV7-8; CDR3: ASSSVQGGYGYT
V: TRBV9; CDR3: ASSVAGQGGRTEAF
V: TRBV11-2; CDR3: ASSLAPLVEYNEQF
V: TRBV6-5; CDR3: ASSYGQNTEKLF
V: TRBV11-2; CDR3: ASSLEIELGTQY
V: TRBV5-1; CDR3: ASSLTSVDEQY
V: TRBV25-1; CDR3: ASRGVLGVLT
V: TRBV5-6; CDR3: ASSLGTGESADTQY
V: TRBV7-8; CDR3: ASSLSQGGSYEQY
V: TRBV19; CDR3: ASSTLGQGLDQPQH
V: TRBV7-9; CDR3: ASSLILQPNTEAF
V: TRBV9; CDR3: ASSVDPGPPRAPHEQY
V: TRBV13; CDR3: ASSLGTQDADTQY
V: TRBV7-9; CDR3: ASTPQGVYNEQF
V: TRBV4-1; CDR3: ASSPGGNQPQH
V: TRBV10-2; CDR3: ASSPPGEQY
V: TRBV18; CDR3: ASSPTSGEQF
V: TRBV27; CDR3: ASSGSRATQY
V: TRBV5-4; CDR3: ASSLEGGRGYGYT
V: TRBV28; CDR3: ASIISSLHNSPLH
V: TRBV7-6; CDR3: ASSLATSGNTIY
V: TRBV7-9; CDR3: ASSQTSGGAGDTQY
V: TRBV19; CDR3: ASSIGRIGQPQH
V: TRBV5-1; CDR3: ASSLAFSRDPRGLF
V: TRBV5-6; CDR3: ASSLGDRGPEGYT
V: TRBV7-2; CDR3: ASSLLSLGGGYT
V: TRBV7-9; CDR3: ASSFSGQGAYQPQH
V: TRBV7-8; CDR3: ANSLLHLPSGNTIY
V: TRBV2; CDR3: ASALTSAYEQY
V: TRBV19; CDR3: ASSMPGAKNTEAF
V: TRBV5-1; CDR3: ASSLGGLNSGNTIY
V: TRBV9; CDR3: ASSARDRETNSPLH
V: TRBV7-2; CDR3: ASSPGGLAGKETQY
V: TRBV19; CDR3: ASSIRLRDPAF
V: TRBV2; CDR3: ASGGVDTQY
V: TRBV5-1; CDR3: ASRSGFSGSAGELF
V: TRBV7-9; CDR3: ACPVGGTEAF